One and the same sample provided the 9 T cell receptor beta chains below, sequenced in a study of blood T cell repertoires in COVID-19. TCRdb's copy holds only in-frame clones and misses some; the assay was immunoSEQ multiplex PCR. This sample has roughly 150,000 clones, with approximately 86% found just once. The specimen sequenced was peripheral blood. These receptors were collected from an elderly woman with COVID-19, enrolled during active disease.

CDR3 nucleotides: TGTGCCAGCAGCTTAGTCACTAGCGGCTACGAGCAGTACTTC. Amino acid sequence: CASSLVTSGYEQYF. The chain employs TRBV11-2 and TRBJ2-7, with 8 bases identical to TRBD2. In germline, CDR1 is SGHAT, CDR2 FQNNGV. V was pared by 1 base and J by 3 bases, with 2 bases of the junction left unmatched. The CDR3 loop spans 14 amino acids.

The rearrangement uses TRBV14 and TRBJ2-1; 7 bases are a match to TRBD1. V shed 2 bases and J 0 bases; nucleotides not matched to a gene: 1. The CDR3 has 15 amino acids. Per germline, CDR1 SGHDN and CDR2 FVKESK. In DNA, the CDR3 is TGTGCCAGCAGCCAAAGGACAGGCTCCTACAATGAGCAGTTCTTC. Amino acids: CASSQRTGSYNEQFF.

The rearrangement links TRBV5-1 to TRBJ2-2, with D perhaps matching TRBD2 (7 bases). This CDR3 has 17 residues. Germline-derived CDR1 and CDR2 are SGHRS and YFSETQ. V shed 4 bases and J shed 6 bases, with 22 bases lying between them. The CDR3 DNA reads as TGCGCCAGCAGCGCCCTGGGGGGCGGGAGTATTTCCGGGGAGCTGTTTTTT. It specifies CASSALGGGSISGELFF. Variable domain in full (rest from reference TRBV5-1 and TRBJ2-2): KAGVTQTPRYLIKTRGQQVTLSCSPISGHRSVSWYQQTPGQGLQFLFEYFSETQRNKGNFPGRFSGRQFSNSRSEMNVSTLELGDSALYLCASSALGGGSISGELFFGEGSRLTVL.

This clone has only one observation. The chain joins TRBV4-2 to TRBJ2-1; the match to TRBD2 covers 8 bases. V lost 0 bases to trimming and J lost 1 base; unmatched junction nucleotides: 11. The CDR3 has 19 amino acids. Germline V lookup: CDR1 LGHNA, CDR2 YNFKEQ. Written as DNA, the CDR3 is TGTGCCAGCAGCCAAGATGGGTCCGGGAGGGCCGATTCCTACAATGAGCAGTTCTTC. Its translation is CASSQDGSGRADSYNEQFF.

This clone was counted a single time. This CDR3 is CSASFWGPSNQPQHF. As DNA, the CDR3 is TGCAGTGCTAGTTTCTGGGGCCCCAGCAATCAGCCCCAGCATTTT. This chain links TRBV20-1 with TRBJ1-5; D perhaps matches TRBD1 (5 bases). This CDR3 comprises 15 residues. Trimming cost V 3 bases and J 1 base, with 13 bases left between them. The germline CDR1 and CDR2 sequences are DFQATT and SNEGSKA (reference sequence).

This sequence joins TRBV27 and TRBJ1-5, with a weak D call TRBD1 (6 bases). Trimming shortened V by 4 bases and J by 6 bases, and 13 bases separated the two germline ends. Per the germline V gene, CDR1 is MNHEY and CDR2 is SMNVEV (reference sequence). CDR3 length: 14 amino acids. CDR3 sequence reads: CASSSLGAVQPQHF. DNA for the CDR3: TGTGCCAGCAGTTCATTGGGGGCAGTTCAGCCCCAGCATTTT.

This CDR3 is CASSYPPPRQGLSYNEQFF. The CDR3 nucleotides read TGTGCCAGCAGTTACCCTCCCCCTCGACAGGGGCTAAGCTACAATGAGCAGTTCTTC. This chain connects TRBV6-2 or TRBV6-3 to TRBJ2-1, with 8 nucleotides matching TRBD1. The CDR3 length is 19 residues. Germline CDR1 MNHEY, CDR2 SVGEGT. The V segment lost 2 bases and the J segment 3 bases; nucleotides outside the gene matches: 15.

The CDR3 is CASSQGLRGLTGELFF. DNA of the CDR3: TGCGCCAGCAGCCAAGGTCTCAGGGGGCTAACCGGGGAGCTGTTTTTT. The rearrangement links TRBV4-1 to TRBJ2-2; TRBD1 agrees at 8 bases. V was pared by 1 base and J by 5 bases, with 6 bases of the junction left unmatched. This CDR3 has 16 residues. CDR1 is MGHRA and CDR2 is YSYEKL in the germline V gene.

The chain recombines TRBV5-6 with TRBJ2-2, with 12 bases lining up with TRBD2. From germline, CDR1 is SGHDT and CDR2 YYEEEE. After removal of 5 bases from V and 5 bases from J, the junction contained 16 bases not matched to a gene. CDR3 length equals 19 residues. As DNA, the CDR3 is TGTGCCAGCAGTCCCACATTAACTAGCGGGAGGTCTATAACCGGGGAGCTGTTTTTT. Translated: CASSPTLTSGRSITGELFF.